Reported below is one T cell receptor (beta chain). Method: immunoSEQ multiplex PCR; TCRdb's copy keeps in-frame clones and lacks some. The repertoire holds under 35,000 clones, with approximately 80% as singletons. Germline CDR1 LNHDA, CDR2 SQIVND (reference sequence). This CDR3 spans 13 amino acids. Between the trimmed V and J ends, which lost 5 bases and 2 bases, there was a span of 10 bases. The record originates from a study of preoperative IRX-2 immunotherapy in early breast cancer. Treatment here: preoperative locoregional IRX-2 cytokine immunotherapy. Preoperative locoregional IRX-2 cytokine immunotherapy was tested in the phase Ib source study.

This material was collected from a patient treated with IRX-2 immunotherapy. The chain combines TRBV19 with TRBJ2-7; D uncertain. This TCR derives from a human donor with breast cancer. In DNA, the CDR3 is TGTGCCAGTAGTCGATCCTCACCCTACGAGCAGTACTTC. It codes for CASSRSSPYEQYF.